The 10 T cell receptor beta chains in this list originate from one sample, sequenced in a study of OX40 agonist ivuxolimab in advanced cancers. Profiled with immunoSEQ multiplex PCR; TCRdb holds only in-frame clones, not every one. This sample has approximately 60,000 clones, with 92% found just once. The sequences come from CD4+ or CD8+ T cells sorted from blood, collected in a trial of the OX40 agonist ivuxolimab. The receptors were sampled from an adult with an advanced solid tumor such as melanoma, head and neck, liver or kidney cancer.

This chain links TRBV5-6 with TRBJ2-1; TRBD1 agrees at 8 bases. The V and J ends lost 1 base and 8 bases, in that order; junction bases with no gene match: 11. The germline V gene has CDR1 SGHDT and CDR2 YYEEEE. The CDR3 consists of 16 residues. The CDR3: CASSLFRLDRGDEQFF. The CDR3 nucleotides read TGTGCCAGCAGCTTGTTTAGACTTGACAGGGGTGATGAGCAGTTCTTC.

CDR3: CASSDSTPRKYF. For the CDR3, the DNA is TGTGCCAGCAGTGATTCGACGCCTCGGAAGTATTTT. This rearrangement joins TRBV25-1 to TRBJ2-3; D gene uncertain. Trimming stripped 3 bases from V and 13 bases from J, with 14 bases between. The V gene's germline CDR1 is MGHDK and CDR2 SYGVNS. The CDR3 has 12 residues.

DNA for the CDR3: TGTGCCAGCAGCCCTGACAGAATAAGGGGTGAAAAACTGTTTTTT. It translates to CASSPDRIRGEKLFF. The J gene is TRBJ1-4, the V gene TRBV11-2, with TRBD1 as a possible D gene (5 bases). The CDR3 length is 15 residues. CDR1 is SGHAT, CDR2 FQNNGV, per germline. Trimming shortened V by 5 bases and J by 7 bases, and 17 bases separated the two germline ends.

This rearrangement joins TRBV14 to TRBJ2-7, with D unresolved. Looked up from germline, CDR1 is SGHDN and CDR2 is FVKESK. The CDR3 contains 16 residues. V was cut by 3 bases and J by 2 bases, with 17 bases left in between. Written as DNA, the CDR3 is TGTGCCAGCAGCCAGGCGTCCGGCCTGGGAACCTACGAGCAGTACTTC. This translates into CASSQASGLGTYEQYF. The variable domain in full, with the rest retrieved from reference TRBV14 and TRBJ2-7, is EAGVTQFPSHSVIEKGQTVTLRCDPISGHDNLYWYRRVMGKEIKFLLHFVKESKQDESGMPNNRFLAERTGGTYSTLKVQPAELEDSGVYFCASSQASGLGTYEQYFGPGTRLTVT.

The V and J genes are TRBV5-1 and TRBJ2-3, with a tentative D call TRBD2 (5 bases). CDR3 length equals 17 residues. Germline V gives CDR1 SGHRS, CDR2 YFSETQ. Trimming shortened V by 1 base and J by 3 bases, and 18 bases separated the two germline ends. Written as DNA, the CDR3 is TGCGCCAGCAGCTTGCCGGAGGCCCTTGGTAGTACAGATACGCAGTATTTT. Protein product: CASSLPEALGSTDTQYF.

This rearrangement joins TRBV19 to TRBJ2-5; 15 positions agree with TRBD2. The trim removed 4 bases at V and 11 bases at J, leaving 8 bases unmatched. Germline V lookup: CDR1 LNHDA, CDR2 SQIVND (reference sequence). The CDR3 is 15 residues long. The CDR3 DNA is TGTGCCAGTAGTAAGGGACTAGCGGGGGGTCGTGCTCAGTACTTC. Protein sequence: CASSKGLAGGRAQYF.

This clone was found a few times. V gene TRBV9 combines with J gene TRBJ2-1; no definite D call. The CDR3 totals 15 residues. Germline assignment: CDR1 SGDLS and CDR2 YYNGEE. Deletions cut 0 bases from V and 3 bases from J, with 10 bases between. The CDR3 coding sequence is TGTGCCAGCAGCGTAGATTCCGCGGTCTACAATGAGCAGTTCTTC. Its translation: CASSVDSAVYNEQFF.

Comment on this clone: Additional DNA sequences in this sample encode the identical CDR3. The chain carries TRBV6-6 and TRBJ2-7; TRBD2 matches at 9 bases. The V gene's germline CDR1 is MNHNY and CDR2 SVGAGI (reference sequence). The ends lost 6 bases at V and 4 bases at J; junction bases unmatched: 13. This CDR3 spans 16 amino acids. CDR3 residues: CASRPILAGHEYEQYF. The DNA for the CDR3 is TGTGCCAGCAGACCAATTCTAGCGGGACACGAGTACGAGCAGTACTTC.

The chain couples TRBV27 to TRBJ2-5; 12 nucleotides match TRBD2. The CDR3 is 20 amino acids. Looked up from germline, CDR1 is MNHEY and CDR2 is SMNVEV (reference sequence). Trimming at V came to 1 base and at J to 5 bases, leaving 17 bases not matched to a gene. CDR3 sequence reads: CASSLYTRLASGGAWETQYF. CDR3 DNA: TGTGCCAGCAGTTTATATACCCGCCTGGCTAGCGGGGGGGCCTGGGAGACCCAGTACTTC.

V and J are TRBV5-4 and TRBJ2-5, with 10 bases identical to TRBD1. The V gene end was trimmed by 4 bases and the J gene end by 5 bases; junction bases not matched to a gene: 5. The germline V gene encodes CDR1 SGHNT and CDR2 YYREEE (reference sequence). CDR3 length: 14 residues. CDR3 coding DNA: TGTGCCAGCAGCGGCACGACAGGGGGCGAGACCCAGTACTTC. Translated: CASSGTTGGETQYF.